Listed below are T cell receptor beta chains from one sample, sequenced in a study of T cell repertoires in cytomegalovirus infection. MiXCR, run by TCRdb on the reads, gives a single entry per CDR3 protein. The sample has about 830,000 distinct CDR3 sequences, less than 35% seen once; the top ten hold over 10%. These TCRs' antigens remain unknown. The sequencing here drew on cultured CD8+ T cells from PBMCs, taken from culture after CMV antigen stimulation. Receptors were obtained from a human donor in good health (CMV status not recorded). Some clones in this sample may be carry-over from other donors' samples. Both conserved end residues are part of each CDR3. Each record gives: D gene, clone size, J gene, V gene, CDR3 length, CDR3 protein, CDR3 DNA. D genes are given only for firm matches. For some rows the clone size is stated as once, few or many, or as a class when expanded; others skip it.

D: .; size: few; J: TRBJ1-1; V: TRBV4-1; length: 14; CDR3: CASSQGDLPPEAFF; DNA: TGCGCCAGCAGCCAGGGGGATTTACCTCCCGAAGCTTTCTTT
D: TRBD2; size: .; J: TRBJ2-2; V: TRBV7-6; length: 16; CDR3: CASSLPSGGPSGELFF; DNA: TGTGCCAGCAGCTTACCTAGCGGGGGGCCCTCCGGGGAGCTGTTTTTT
D: .; size: .; J: TRBJ1-2; V: TRBV7-6; length: 15; CDR3: CASSSDSGAIDGYTF; DNA: TGTGCCAGCAGCTCAGACTCGGGGGCTATAGATGGCTACACCTTC
D: TRBD2; size: .; J: TRBJ2-3; V: TRBV6-6; length: 16; CDR3: CASSGPWGLGTDTQYF; DNA: TGTGCCAGCAGTGGCCCGTGGGGACTAGGCACAGATACGCAGTATTTT
D: .; size: .; J: TRBJ2-1; V: TRBV5-4; length: 15; CDR3: CASSRAGTYYNEQFF; DNA: TGTGCCAGCAGCCGAGCTGGAACATACTACAATGAGCAGTTCTTC
D: TRBD1; size: .; J: TRBJ1-1; V: TRBV19; length: 14; CDR3: CASSIGLSGTGTFF; DNA: TGTGCCAGTAGTATCGGGTTGAGTGGGACAGGGACTTTCTTT
D: TRBD1; size: .; J: TRBJ1-2; V: TRBV20-1; length: 15; CDR3: CSARDRGRFFDGYTF; DNA: TGCAGTGCGCGGGACAGGGGGAGATTCTTTGATGGCTACACCTTC
D: .; size: .; J: TRBJ2-1; V: TRBV6-5; length: 13; CDR3: CASRKGLGNEQFF; DNA: TGTGCCAGCAGAAAGGGACTTGGGAATGAGCAGTTCTTC
D: .; size: .; J: TRBJ2-3; V: TRBV7-6; length: 15; CDR3: CASSLRGRWLDTQYF; DNA: TGTGCCAGCAGCTTACGGGGGAGGTGGTTGGATACGCAGTATTTT
D: TRBD1; size: .; J: TRBJ2-2; V: TRBV4-2; length: 16; CDR3: CASSQQDRGRDGELFF; DNA: TGTGCCAGCAGCCAACAAGACAGGGGGCGTGACGGGGAGCTGTTTTTT
D: TRBD1; size: few; J: TRBJ1-5; V: TRBV4-2; length: 19; CDR3: CASSQVGGQGQGMGQPQHF; DNA: TGTGCCAGCAGCCAGGTGGGGGGACAGGGCCAGGGAATGGGTCAGCCCCAGCATTTT
D: .; size: few; J: TRBJ2-7; V: TRBV7-9; length: 14; CDR3: CASSPKKDGREQYF; DNA: TGTGCCAGCAGCCCAAAGAAGGATGGTCGCGAGCAGTACTTC